This TCR beta chain is drawn from a study of monozygotic twins with inflammatory bowel disease. TCRdb re-called the 5' RACE reads and gives one entry per CDR3 protein, without DNA. The sample table sets out 210,000 or so distinct CDR3 sequences. The germline gives CDR1 LGHNA, CDR2 YSLEER. There are 17 residues in the CDR3. The sequenced sample was blood. The sequence derives from a human donor with ulcerative colitis or Crohn's disease, or a healthy co-twin of an affected twin (not recorded which). The V gene is TRBV4-3, the J gene TRBJ2-2; TCRdb calls TRBD1, which cannot be checked without DNA. CDR3 residues: CASSRKVAGSNTGELFF.